A selection of T cell receptor beta chains follows, all from one sample in a study of cytomegalovirus exposure and HLA in healthy donors. Libraries were prepared by immunoSEQ multiplex PCR; TCRdb keeps only in-frame clonotypes and omits some of them. The sample lists some 67,000 clones; 80% to 90% were seen once. The sequenced sample was PBMCs. Receptors were obtained from a woman aged 25-40 years in good health and CMV-seropositive. CDR3s include the opening cysteine and the closing phenylalanine or tryptophan. The D gene is left open where the match is weak. The size entry is marked missing in some rows and otherwise reads once, few, many or a size class.

cdr3_nt: TGTGCCAGCAGCCGGCGGACAGACGAAGCTTTCTTT; cdr3_aa: CASSRRTDEAFF; j_call: TRBJ1-1; clone_size: few; d_call: NA; v_call: TRBV5-5
cdr3_nt: TGTGCCAGCAGCCGCAGGGAGAACACTGAAGCTTTCTTT; cdr3_aa: CASSRRENTEAFF; j_call: TRBJ1-1; clone_size: few; d_call: NA; v_call: TRBV7-6
cdr3_nt: TGTGCCAGAGCGGCAAACACCGGGGAGCTGTTTTTT; cdr3_aa: CARAANTGELFF; j_call: TRBJ2-2; clone_size: NA; d_call: NA; v_call: TRBV7-9
cdr3_nt: TGTGCCAGCAGCCCGAGGGACAGGACCTACGAGCAGTACTTC; cdr3_aa: CASSPRDRTYEQYF; j_call: TRBJ2-7; clone_size: NA; d_call: TRBD1; v_call: TRBV5-5
cdr3_nt: TGTGCCAGCGGCCCTCGGACTCGCTCCTACAATGAGCAGTTCTTC; cdr3_aa: CASGPRTRSYNEQFF; j_call: TRBJ2-1; clone_size: NA; d_call: NA; v_call: TRBV28
cdr3_nt: TGTGCCAGCAGCTTTCCTAGGGGACAGGGGCGCATGAACACTGAAGCTTTCTTT; cdr3_aa: CASSFPRGQGRMNTEAFF; j_call: TRBJ1-1; clone_size: NA; d_call: TRBD1; v_call: TRBV11-2
cdr3_nt: TGCGCCAGCAGCCCGACTGTTGTCGCCTCGAGGGACTATGGCTACACCTTC; cdr3_aa: CASSPTVVASRDYGYTF; j_call: TRBJ1-2; clone_size: NA; d_call: NA; v_call: TRBV5-1
cdr3_nt: TGTGCCAGCAGCTTAGCGGGAGGGCCATACAATGAGCAGTTCTTC; cdr3_aa: CASSLAGGPYNEQFF; j_call: TRBJ2-1; clone_size: NA; d_call: TRBD2; v_call: TRBV7-9
cdr3_nt: TGTGCCAGCAGCTTAGCGGTAGGACAGCAGAAAGCTTTCTTT; cdr3_aa: CASSLAVGQQKAFF; j_call: TRBJ1-1; clone_size: NA; d_call: NA; v_call: TRBV7-9
cdr3_nt: TGTGCCAGCAGTTACCCTAGGGGGCTTAAAGAGACCCAGTACTTC; cdr3_aa: CASSYPRGLKETQYF; j_call: TRBJ2-5; clone_size: NA; d_call: TRBD1; v_call: TRBV6-6
cdr3_nt: TGTGCCAGCAGTTTGGCCAGGGCCGCTTTCCAAGCCAAAAACATTCAGTACTTC; cdr3_aa: CASSLARAAFQAKNIQYF; j_call: TRBJ2-4; clone_size: NA; d_call: NA; v_call: TRBV28
cdr3_nt: TGTGCCAGCACCGTCCTGGGCGGGAATTCCTACAATGAGCAGCTCTTC; cdr3_aa: CASTVLGGNSYNEQLF; j_call: TRBJ2-1; clone_size: NA; d_call: NA; v_call: TRBV6-6
cdr3_nt: TGTGCCAGCAGGCCCCCCCGCAGGGATAATTCACCCCTCCACTTT; cdr3_aa: CASRPPRRDNSPLHF; j_call: TRBJ1-6; clone_size: NA; d_call: NA; v_call: TRBV2
cdr3_nt: TGTGCCAGCAGTCCAGGGACTAGCGGGAGGGCCTACGAGCAGTACTTC; cdr3_aa: CASSPGTSGRAYEQYF; j_call: TRBJ2-7; clone_size: NA; d_call: TRBD2; v_call: TRBV6-6
cdr3_nt: TGTGCCAGCAGCGGTCCGTGGATCGGGGCCTACGAGCAGTACTTC; cdr3_aa: CASSGPWIGAYEQYF; j_call: TRBJ2-7; clone_size: NA; d_call: NA; v_call: TRBV6-1
cdr3_nt: TGTGCCAGCAGCTTGTACGGAGGCAATGAGCAGTTCTTC; cdr3_aa: CASSLYGGNEQFF; j_call: TRBJ2-1; clone_size: NA; d_call: NA; v_call: TRBV5-5
cdr3_nt: TGTGCCAGCAGCTTAAAAGCGGGAGGTGGTGTCGCAGATACGCAGTATTTT; cdr3_aa: CASSLKAGGGVADTQYF; j_call: TRBJ2-3; clone_size: NA; d_call: TRBD2; v_call: TRBV5-6
cdr3_nt: TGTGCCAGCAGTGAAGATGGGGGGGGGAACACTGAAGCTTTCTTT; cdr3_aa: CASSEDGGGNTEAFF; j_call: TRBJ1-1; clone_size: few; d_call: NA; v_call: TRBV2
cdr3_nt: TGTGCCAGTCCTTCGGGACAGGGGCCGAGGGTGGTTACCGGGGAGCTGTTTTTT; cdr3_aa: CASPSGQGPRVVTGELFF; j_call: TRBJ2-2; clone_size: NA; d_call: TRBD1; v_call: TRBV25-1
cdr3_nt: TGTGCCAGCAGCTCGGGGGTGAGCGGCTACACCTTC; cdr3_aa: CASSSGVSGYTF; j_call: TRBJ1-2; clone_size: NA; d_call: NA; v_call: TRBV7-8
cdr3_nt: TGTGCCAGTAGTTCCCACCTCAGAGGTGTCGGGTATGGCTACACCTTC; cdr3_aa: CASSSHLRGVGYGYTF; j_call: TRBJ1-2; clone_size: NA; d_call: NA; v_call: TRBV19
cdr3_nt: TGTGCCAGCAGTGAATTAGGGACTCCGACCACAGATACGCAGTATTTT; cdr3_aa: CASSELGTPTTDTQYF; j_call: TRBJ2-3; clone_size: NA; d_call: NA; v_call: TRBV6-1
cdr3_nt: TGTGCCAGCAGCTTAACCCCAGGACAGGGATCCGAGCAGTACTTC; cdr3_aa: CASSLTPGQGSEQYF; j_call: TRBJ2-7; clone_size: NA; d_call: TRBD1; v_call: TRBV7-3
cdr3_nt: TGTGCCAGCAGCTTTAGCGGGAGGGTAGCAGATACGCAGTATTTT; cdr3_aa: CASSFSGRVADTQYF; j_call: TRBJ2-3; clone_size: NA; d_call: TRBD2; v_call: TRBV7-3
cdr3_nt: TGTGCCAGCAGTTTGAAAGGGGCGCCATCCTACGAGCAGTACTTC; cdr3_aa: CASSLKGAPSYEQYF; j_call: TRBJ2-7; clone_size: NA; d_call: NA; v_call: TRBV28
cdr3_nt: TGCGCCAGCAGCACAAACAGGGGTAAAGACTATGGCTACACCTTC; cdr3_aa: CASSTNRGKDYGYTF; j_call: TRBJ1-2; clone_size: NA; d_call: TRBD1; v_call: TRBV5-1
cdr3_nt: TGTGCCAGCTCAGCACTGCTAGGGACAAACCCTCATAAGACCCAGTACTTC; cdr3_aa: CASSALLGTNPHKTQYF; j_call: TRBJ2-5; clone_size: NA; d_call: NA; v_call: TRBV18